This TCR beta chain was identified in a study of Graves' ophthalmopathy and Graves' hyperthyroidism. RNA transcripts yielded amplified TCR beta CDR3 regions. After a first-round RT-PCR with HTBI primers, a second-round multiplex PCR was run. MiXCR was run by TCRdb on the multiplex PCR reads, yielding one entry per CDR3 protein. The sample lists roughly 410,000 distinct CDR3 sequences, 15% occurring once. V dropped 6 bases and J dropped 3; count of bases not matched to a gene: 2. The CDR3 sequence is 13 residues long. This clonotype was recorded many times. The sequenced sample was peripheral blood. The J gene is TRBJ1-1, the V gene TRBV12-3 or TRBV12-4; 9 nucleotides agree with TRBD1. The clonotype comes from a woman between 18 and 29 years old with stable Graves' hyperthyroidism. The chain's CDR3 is CASRHRGHTEAFF. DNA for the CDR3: TGTGCCAGCAGGCACAGGGGGCACACTGAAGCTTTCTTT.